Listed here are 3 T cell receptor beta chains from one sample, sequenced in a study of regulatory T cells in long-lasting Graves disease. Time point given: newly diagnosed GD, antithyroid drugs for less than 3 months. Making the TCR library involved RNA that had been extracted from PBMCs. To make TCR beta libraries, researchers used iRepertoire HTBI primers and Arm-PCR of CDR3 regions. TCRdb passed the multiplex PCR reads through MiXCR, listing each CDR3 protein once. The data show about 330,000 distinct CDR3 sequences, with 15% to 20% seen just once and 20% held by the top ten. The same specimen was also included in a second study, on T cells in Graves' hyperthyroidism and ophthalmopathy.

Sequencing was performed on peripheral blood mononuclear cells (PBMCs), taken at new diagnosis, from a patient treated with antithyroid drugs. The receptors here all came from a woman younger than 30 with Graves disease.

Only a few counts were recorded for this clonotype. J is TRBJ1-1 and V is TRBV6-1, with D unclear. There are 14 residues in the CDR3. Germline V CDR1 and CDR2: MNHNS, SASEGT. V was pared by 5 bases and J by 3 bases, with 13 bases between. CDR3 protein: CASSPQRPYTEAFF. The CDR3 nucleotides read TGTGCCAGCAGTCCCCAGAGACCGTACACTGAAGCTTTCTTT.

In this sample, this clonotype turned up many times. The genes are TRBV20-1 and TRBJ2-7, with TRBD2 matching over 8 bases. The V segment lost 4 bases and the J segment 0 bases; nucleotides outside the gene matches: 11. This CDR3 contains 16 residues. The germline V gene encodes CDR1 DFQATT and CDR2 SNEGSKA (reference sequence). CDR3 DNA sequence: TGCAGTGCTAAGAACGTGAAGCGGGAGTACTCCTACGAGCAGTACTTC. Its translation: CSAKNVKREYSYEQYF.

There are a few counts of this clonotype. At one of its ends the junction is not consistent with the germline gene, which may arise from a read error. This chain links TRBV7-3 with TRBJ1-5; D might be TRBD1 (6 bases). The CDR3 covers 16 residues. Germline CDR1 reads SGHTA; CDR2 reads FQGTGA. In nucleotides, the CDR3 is TGTGCCAGCAGCTTTTTCCACGAGGGGGGCAACCAGCCCCAGCATTTT. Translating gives CASSFFHEGGNQPQHF.